The source of this T cell receptor (beta chain) is a study of T cell repertoires in cytomegalovirus infection. The germline CDR1 and CDR2 sequences are ENHRY and SYGVKD. Trimming shortened V by 6 bases and J by 6 bases, and 16 bases separated the two germline ends. This CDR3 has 14 residues. This clonotype was observed at least ten times. TCRdb redid the calling of the reads with MiXCR, one entry per CDR3 protein. Of 200,000 to 300,000 distinct CDR3 sequences listed, 12% are singletons. What was sequenced was PBMCs. The chain carries TRBV10-3 and TRBJ2-3; no reliable D call. The receptor was isolated from a human donor in good health (CMV status not recorded). Some clones in this sample may be carry-over from other donors' samples. The CDR3 here is CAIREARESDTQYF. CDR3 coding DNA: TGTGCCATCAGAGAGGCCAGAGAAAGCGATACGCAGTATTTT.